This paragraph covers one T cell receptor beta chain sequence. The data derive from a study of blood T cell repertoires in COVID-19. Study-level background: The study drew acute and convalescent COVID-19 samples from the United States, Italy and Spain.

In the original workflow: Estimated nucleated cell counts came from reference gene primer amplification. Sequenced by immunoSEQ multiplex PCR; TCRdb stores in-frame clones only, minus some. That table is the source of V, J and clone size, and D and trimming were worked out from the DNA. The repertoire holds about 100,000 clones, with about 90% as singletons. Sequencing input: peripheral blood. The receptor's source is a human donor with active COVID-19. The donor label of this sample is uncertain.

CDR3 sequence (DNA): TGTGCCAGCAGTTACTACCCGGCCAGGGTCGGCACTGAAGCTTTCTTT. It encodes CASSYYPARVGTEAFF. The rearrangement links TRBV6-2 or TRBV6-3 to TRBJ1-1; the D gene is possibly TRBD1 (5 bases). The length of the CDR3 is 16 residues. The germline V gene has CDR1 MNHEY and CDR2 SVGEGT. Trimming left V 1 base short and J 4 bases short, with 16 bases between.